A single sample gave rise to the 8 T cell receptor beta chains below, sequenced in a study of blood T cells in healthy people across ages. Through a sample-barcoded 5' primer and a J-beta primer mix, a second PCR was run for roughly 7 to 12 cycles. Each CDR3 protein is one row after TCRdb ran MiXCR on the 5' RACE reads. Of 540,000 or so distinct CDR3 sequences listed, 24% are singletons. The data also belong to a second study, concerning T cells of mothers and their children.

The sequenced material came from blood. The receptors were gathered from a boy aged 5 to 17 in good health.

This clonotype was detected a few times. The rearrangement joins TRBV10-3 to TRBJ2-4; a possible D gene is TRBD2 (5 bases). The CDR3 loop spans 14 amino acids. The V gene lost 8 bases and the J gene lost 6 bases, with 17 bases spanning the gap. The germline CDR1 and CDR2 sequences are ENHRY and SYGVKD. CDR3 sequence: CAISTPTSGNIQYF. CDR3 nucleotides: TGTGCCATCTCGACACCTACCAGCGGAAACATTCAGTACTTC.

About this clonotype: The junction differs from germline at one of its ends, possibly a read error. This chain uses TRBV9 with TRBJ2-1, with 10 bases that match TRBD2. The germline V gene has CDR1 SGDLS and CDR2 YYNGEE. The CDR3 runs 17 residues. The CDR3 DNA reads TGTGCCAGCAGCGTAGAGTTGCTAGCGGGGGCCTACAATGAGCCGTTCTTC. Translating it yields CASSVELLAGAYNEPFF.

This clonotype was seen a few times. The chain combines TRBV3-1 with TRBJ2-5; the match to TRBD2 covers 9 bases. The CDR3 contains 16 residues. V shed 3 bases, J shed 5 bases, and the junction held 10 bases outside the gene matches. Germline V CDR1 and CDR2: LGHDT, YNNKEL (reference sequence). In nucleotides, the CDR3 is TGTGCCAGCAGCCATCCCAACTACGGACTAGCGGAGACCCAGTACTTC. This translates into CASSHPNYGLAETQYF.

The CDR3 spells CASSFRRWSPLHF. Written as DNA, the CDR3 is TGTGCCAGCAGCTTCAGGCGTTGGTCACCCCTCCACTTT. The V gene is TRBV5-6, the J gene TRBJ1-6; D is unresolved. This CDR3 has 13 residues. V lost 2 bases and J lost 10, with 10 bases in between. Per germline, CDR1 SGHDT and CDR2 YYEEEE.

The table lists this clonotype with a count of one. The V gene is TRBV27, the J gene TRBJ1-6, with D possibly being TRBD1 (5 bases). Germline loops: CDR1 MNHEY, CDR2 SMNVEV (reference sequence). V was pared by 1 base and J by 10 bases, with 11 bases between. The length of the CDR3 is 14 residues. CDR3 bases: TGTGCCAGCAGTTTATTGGGGGTCGGGTCACCCCTCCACTTT. Translated: CASSLLGVGSPLHF.

The V and J genes are TRBV4-1 and TRBJ1-3; D is perhaps TRBD1 (6 bases). The CDR3 extends over 16 amino acids. The V and J ends lost 0 bases and 4 bases respectively, with 13 bases between them. Germline CDR1 is MGHRA and CDR2 is YSYEKL. This CDR3 reads CASSQDSRGAGNTIYF. The CDR3 DNA sequence: TGCGCCAGCAGCCAAGATAGCAGGGGCGCGGGAAACACCATATATTTT.

The rearrangement joins TRBV7-9 to TRBJ2-1; the match to TRBD2 covers 10 bases. Germline V gives CDR1 SEHNR, CDR2 FQNEAQ (reference sequence). Unmatched junction bases numbered 12, after V lost 4 bases and J lost 9 bases. The CDR3 covers 16 residues. The CDR3 coding sequence is TGTGCCAGCAGCTCCCCTAGCGGGAGAGGGGCTCCTGAGCAGTTCTTC. Its translation is CASSSPSGRGAPEQFF.

The chain recombines TRBV20-1 with TRBJ2-7, with 12 nucleotides matching TRBD1. The CDR3 has 15 residues. CDR1 DFQATT and CDR2 SNEGSKA come from the germline V gene (reference sequence). V dropped 0 bases and J dropped 4; count of bases not matched to a gene: 4. The CDR3 is CSARDGDRGLYEQYF. The CDR3 nucleotides read TGCAGTGCTAGAGATGGGGACAGGGGGCTATACGAGCAGTACTTC.